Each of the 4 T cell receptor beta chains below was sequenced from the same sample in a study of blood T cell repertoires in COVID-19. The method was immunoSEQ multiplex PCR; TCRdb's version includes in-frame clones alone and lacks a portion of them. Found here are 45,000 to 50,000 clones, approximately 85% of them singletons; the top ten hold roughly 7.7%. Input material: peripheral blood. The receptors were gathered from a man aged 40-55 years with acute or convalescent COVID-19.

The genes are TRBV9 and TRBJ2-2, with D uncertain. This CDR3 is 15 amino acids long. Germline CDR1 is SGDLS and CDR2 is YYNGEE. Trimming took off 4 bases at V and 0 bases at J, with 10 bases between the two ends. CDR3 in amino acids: CASSPRSANTGELFF. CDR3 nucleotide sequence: TGTGCCAGCAGCCCTAGATCAGCGAACACCGGGGAGCTGTTTTTT.

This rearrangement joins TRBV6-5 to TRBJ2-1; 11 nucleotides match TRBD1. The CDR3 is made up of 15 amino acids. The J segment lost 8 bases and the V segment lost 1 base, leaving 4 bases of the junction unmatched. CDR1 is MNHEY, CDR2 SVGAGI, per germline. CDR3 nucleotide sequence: TGTGCCAGCAGTTACTTCGGGACAGGGGGGGATGAGCAGTTCTTC. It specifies CASSYFGTGGDEQFF.

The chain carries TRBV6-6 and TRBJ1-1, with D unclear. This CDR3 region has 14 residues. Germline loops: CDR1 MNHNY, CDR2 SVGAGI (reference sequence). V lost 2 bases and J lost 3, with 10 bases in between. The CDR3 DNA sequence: TGTGCCAGCAGTTACACAGACTATTACACTGAAGCTTTCTTT. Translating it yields CASSYTDYYTEAFF.

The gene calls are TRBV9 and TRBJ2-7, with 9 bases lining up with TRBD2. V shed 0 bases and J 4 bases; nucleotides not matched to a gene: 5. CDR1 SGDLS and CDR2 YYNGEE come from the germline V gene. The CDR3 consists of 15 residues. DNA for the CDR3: TGTGCCAGCAGCGTAGGGACTAGCGCAAAATACGAGCAGTACTTC. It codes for CASSVGTSAKYEQYF.